These 22 T cell receptor beta chains came from one sample sequenced in a study of glioma-infiltrating T cells after dendritic cell vaccination. The protocol was immunoSEQ multiplex PCR, while the TCRdb copy is restricted to in-frame clones and leaves out a portion. The sample carries around 100,000 clones, 81% recorded once. Source: blood, taken before dendritic cell vaccination. The source is a human donor with glioblastoma.

This clone appeared a single time. This chain connects TRBV19 to TRBJ1-1; D may be TRBD1 (5 bases). The length of the CDR3 is 14 residues. The germline V gene has CDR1 LNHDA and CDR2 SQIVND (reference sequence). V lost 5 bases to trimming and J lost 1 base, with 11 bases between them. This CDR3 is CASSFGQGNTEAFF. CDR3 sequence (DNA): TGTGCCAGTAGTTTCGGCCAGGGGAACACTGAAGCTTTCTTT. Complete variable domain (other parts from reference TRBV19 and TRBJ1-1): DGGITQSPKYLFRKEGQNVTLSCEQNLNHDAMYWYRQDPGQGLRLIYYSQIVNDFQKGDIAEGYSVSREKKESFPLTVTSAQKNPTAFYLCASSFGQGNTEAFFGQGTRLTVV.

V usage is TRBV9 and J usage is TRBJ2-7; D is undetermined. This CDR3 spans 15 amino acids. Germline V gives CDR1 SGDLS, CDR2 YYNGEE. Trimming shortened V by 0 bases and J by 4 bases, and 14 bases separated the two germline ends. The CDR3: CASSVVPSGEYEQYF. CDR3 DNA: TGTGCCAGCAGCGTAGTCCCTAGTGGAGAATACGAGCAGTACTTC.

This clone has a single count. The CDR3, as DNA: TGTGCCAGCAGCCACAGGGAGTTTAGGGATACGCAGTATTTT. Amino acids: CASSHREFRDTQYF. The chain employs TRBV5-6 and TRBJ2-3; TRBD1 might be the D (6 bases). CDR1 and CDR2 from the germline V gene are SGHDT and YYEEEE. V was shortened by 4 bases and J by 6 bases, with 15 bases between the two germline ends. This CDR3 has 14 amino acids.

CDR3 amino acids: CASSYSGSGDFNEQFF. CDR3 in DNA: TGTGCCAGCAGTTACTCGGGGAGCGGGGACTTTAATGAGCAGTTCTTC. The chain joins TRBV6-5 to TRBJ2-1; 7 bases align to TRBD2. Germline V gene data show CDR1 as MNHEY and CDR2 as SVGAGI. V was clipped by 0 bases and J by 7 bases; unmatched bases: 9. This CDR3 contains 16 residues.

The rearrangement joins TRBV5-6 to TRBJ2-5; D uncertain. The length of the CDR3 is 13 residues. V was trimmed by 1 base and J by 4 bases, leaving 8 bases between them. Germline V CDR1 and CDR2: SGHDT, YYEEEE. The CDR3: CASSLTGVETQYF. CDR3 in DNA: TGTGCCAGCAGCTTGACGGGTGTAGAGACCCAGTACTTC.

The chain is built from TRBV6-1 and TRBJ1-2; TRBD1 matches 7 bases. Losses at the gene ends were 7 bases for V and 1 base for J; bases not matched to a gene: 6. The CDR3 totals 14 residues. Germline loops: CDR1 MNHNS, CDR2 SASEGT. The CDR3 DNA reads TGTGCCAGCAACGACAGGGAGTATAACTATGGCTACACCTTC. Translated: CASNDREYNYGYTF.

This chain uses TRBV29-1 with TRBJ1-1; 7 bases are shared with TRBD1. This CDR3 contains 13 residues. Trimming removed 4 bases from V and 5 bases from J; junction bases left unmatched: 7. Germline V gene sequence: CDR1 SQVTM, CDR2 ANQGSEA. In DNA form, the CDR3 reads TGCAGCGTTGGGGAGGACAGGTATACTGAAGCTTTCTTT. As protein: CSVGEDRYTEAFF.

The chain couples TRBV7-6 to TRBJ2-1; 7 bases agree with TRBD1. Germline CDR1 SGHVS, CDR2 FNYEAQ. The CDR3 runs 17 residues. Trimming removed 0 bases from V and 3 bases from J; junction bases left unmatched: 8. Here the CDR3 DNA reads TGTGCCAGCAGCTTAGCTCCAGGACAGGTGGACTACAATGAGCAGTTCTTC. Translation gives CASSLAPGQVDYNEQFF.

This sequence joins TRBV27 and TRBJ2-1; 11 nucleotides align to TRBD2. Germline V gives CDR1 MNHEY, CDR2 SMNVEV (reference sequence). With 7 bases clipped from V and 7 bases from J, the junction kept 3 bases outside the gene matches. The CDR3 totals 13 residues. The CDR3: CASTLAGANEQFF. The CDR3 region has the DNA TGTGCCAGCACACTAGCGGGGGCTAATGAGCAGTTCTTC.

The chain recombines TRBV27 with TRBJ2-7; the D gene is possibly TRBD1 (7 bases). This CDR3 comprises 12 residues. Trimming took 11 bases from V and 7 from J, leaving 18 bases between them. The germline CDR1 and CDR2 sequences are MNHEY and SMNVEV (reference sequence). CDR3 sequence: CASSGGLREQYF. The CDR3 bases are TGTGCCTCCTCAGGGGGGTTGCGGGAGCAGTACTTC.

Remarks on this clone: A single base separates this from a much larger clone, so it may be a read error. This sequence joins TRBV7-9 and TRBJ1-1; D ambiguous. Germline-derived CDR1 and CDR2 are SEHNR and FQNEAQ (reference sequence). V was cut by 1 base and J by 1 base, with 4 bases left in between. The CDR3 is 13 residues long. Written as DNA, the CDR3 is TGTGCCAGCAGCTTAGACAGGAACACTGAAGCTTTCTTT. This gives the protein CASSLDRNTEAFF. The full variable domain, rest sourced from reference TRBV7-9 and TRBJ1-1, is DTGVSQNPRHKITKRGQNVTFRCDPISEHNRLYWYRQTLGQGPEFLTYFQNEAQLEKSRLLSDRFSAERPKGSFSTLEIQRTEQGDSAMYLCASSLDRNTEAFFGQGTRLTVV.

The chain is built from TRBV5-1 and TRBJ2-3, with 9 bases identical to TRBD1. The CDR3 covers 18 residues. Germline trimming cut 7 bases from V and 3 bases from J; bases unmatched to any gene: 18. The V gene's germline CDR1 is SGHRS and CDR2 YFSETQ. This chain's CDR3 is CASPLSPGTGRSTDTQYF. CDR3 in DNA: TGCGCCAGCCCCCTCTCGCCCGGGACAGGGAGAAGTACAGATACGCAGTATTTT.

The chain joins TRBV5-1 to TRBJ1-1; no firm D call. The CDR3 has 15 amino acids. Germline V CDR1 and CDR2: SGHRS, YFSETQ. V was clipped by 1 base and J by 6 bases, with 16 bases between them. CDR3 in amino acids: CASSLKTVGTSEAFF. DNA of the CDR3: TGCGCCAGCAGCTTGAAAACGGTGGGCACGTCTGAAGCTTTCTTT.

The chain links TRBV30 to TRBJ1-6; unclear D gene. The ends were cut back, 1 base at V and 7 bases at J, with 11 bases in the middle. From germline, CDR1 is GTSNPN and CDR2 SVGIG (reference sequence). CDR3 length: 14 residues. CDR3 coding DNA: TGTGCCTGGAGTGCAGGAGGGCCAAATTCACCCCTCCACTTT. Translated: CAWSAGGPNSPLHF.

In nucleotides, the CDR3 is TGCGCCAGCAGTGAGTACGGACAGGGCGGGAACACTGAAGCTTTCTTT. This codes for CASSEYGQGGNTEAFF. The J gene is TRBJ1-1, the V gene TRBV10-1; 8 nucleotides align to TRBD1. Per the germline V gene, CDR1 is WNHNN and CDR2 is SYGVQD (reference sequence). After removal of 1 base from V and 1 base from J, the junction contained 5 bases not matched to a gene. The CDR3 has 16 amino acids.

The chain has TRBV9 and TRBJ1-1; D is possibly TRBD1 (5 bases). The CDR3 spans 12 residues. Germline V lookup: CDR1 SGDLS, CDR2 YYNGEE. V was pared by 4 bases and J by 7 bases, with 11 bases between. The CDR3 nucleotides read TGTGCCAGCAGCTCGGGGGGAGTTGAAGCTTTCTTT. The encoded protein is CASSSGGVEAFF.

The chain links TRBV4-2 to TRBJ2-7; 10 bases match TRBD2. Unmatched junction bases numbered 16, after V lost 0 bases and J lost 5 bases. The CDR3 contains 19 residues. Germline V CDR1 and CDR2: LGHNA, YNFKEQ. CDR3 loop: CASSQDRYGSGGFFNEQYF. CDR3 DNA: TGTGCCAGCAGCCAAGATCGATACGGTAGCGGGGGGTTTTTCAACGAGCAGTACTTC.

This chain connects TRBV5-4 to TRBJ2-1, with 12 bases identical to TRBD2. Per the germline V gene, CDR1 is SGHNT and CDR2 is YYREEE (reference sequence). The CDR3 contains 16 residues. With V trimmed by 3 bases and J by 4 bases, 5 bases remained unmatched. The CDR3 coding sequence is TGTGCCAGCAGCTCCCGGACTAGCGGGGCGTACAATGAGCAGTTCTTC. Protein: CASSSRTSGAYNEQFF. Full variable domain (outside the CDR3, taken from reference TRBV5-4 and TRBJ2-1): ETGVTQSPTHLIKTRGQQVTLRCSSQSGHNTVSWYQQALGQGPQFIFQYYREEENGRGNFPPRFSGLQFPNYSSELNVNALELDDSALYLCASSSRTSGAYNEQFFGPGTRLTVL.

The gene calls are TRBV11-1 and TRBJ2-7; 9 nucleotides match TRBD1. V was clipped by 5 bases and J by 3 bases; unmatched bases: 5. The CDR3 runs 14 residues. Germline CDR1 SGHAT, CDR2 FQDESV (reference sequence). This CDR3 reads CASSADRGLYEQYF. CDR3 in DNA: TGTGCCAGCAGCGCGGACAGGGGTCTCTACGAGCAGTACTTC.

The CDR3 reads CASSFKRGADNEQFF. CDR3 coding DNA: TGTGCCAGCAGCTTTAAGCGGGGGGCGGACAATGAGCAGTTCTTC. This sequence joins TRBV5-4 and TRBJ2-1, with 9 positions matching TRBD2. The CDR3 sequence is 15 residues long. The germline CDR1 and CDR2 sequences are SGHNT and YYREEE (reference sequence). Trimming cost V 2 bases and J 5 bases; bases outside gene matches: 5.

This clone has only a few counts. The chain combines TRBV10-3 with TRBJ2-3; no clear D gene. Germline values: CDR1 ENHRY, CDR2 SYGVKD. V was clipped by 1 base and J by 2 bases, with 4 bases between them. CDR3 length: 13 amino acids. The DNA of the CDR3 is TGTGCCATCAGTGAGTACTTCACAGATACGCAGTATTTT. It codes for CAISEYFTDTQYF.

V and J are TRBV9 and TRBJ2-1; 9 nucleotides align to TRBD1. V lost 3 bases, J lost 6 bases, and 4 bases stayed unmatched. This CDR3 comprises 14 residues. The germline gives CDR1 SGDLS, CDR2 YYNGEE. CDR3 protein: CASSATGGSNEQFF. CDR3 nucleotide sequence: TGTGCCAGCAGCGCGACAGGGGGTAGCAATGAGCAGTTCTTC.